This entry lists 2 T cell receptor beta chains sequenced from one sample in a study of T cell responses to AZD1222 COVID-19 vaccine. Profiling relied on immunoSEQ multiplex PCR, and the TCRdb table lists in-frame clones only, not all of them. Here the sample spans tens of thousands of clones, 86% being singletons. Sequenced material: peripheral blood, taken 28 days after the second AZD1222 dose. These receptors came from an adult who received the AZD1222 COVID-19 vaccine.

This clone was observed once. The chain employs TRBV5-4 and TRBJ2-6; no clear D gene. Germline values: CDR1 SGHNT, CDR2 YYREEE (reference sequence). V was pared by 5 bases and J by 0 bases, with 18 bases between. The CDR3 is made up of 18 amino acids. The CDR3 here is CASSPTWAANSGANVLTF. The CDR3 DNA follows: TGTGCCAGCAGTCCAACTTGGGCCGCGAACTCTGGGGCCAACGTCCTGACTTTC.

The chain is built from TRBV5-5 and TRBJ2-3; 8 nucleotides align to TRBD2. From germline, CDR1 is SGHKS and CDR2 YYEKEE (reference sequence). The V gene end was trimmed by 0 bases and the J gene end by 0 bases; junction bases not matched to a gene: 3. The CDR3 is 16 residues long. The CDR3 region is CASSLAGGPSTDTQYF. CDR3 nucleotides: TGTGCCAGCAGCTTGGCGGGGGGGCCGAGCACAGATACGCAGTATTTT.